This passage covers 9 T cell receptor beta chains from one sample sequenced in a study of blood T cell repertoires in COVID-19. TCRdb's copy holds only in-frame clones and misses some; the assay was immunoSEQ multiplex PCR. Seen here are about 250,000 clones, roughly nine tenths observed once, and the top ten hold around 2.9%. What was sequenced was PBMCs or T cells enriched from blood (not recorded which). These receptors were taken from a woman between 45 and 60 years old who had recovered from COVID-19.

The J gene is TRBJ2-1, the V gene TRBV7-2; 12 bases map to TRBD2. The CDR3 is 19 amino acids. J gave up 10 bases and V 7 bases, and 23 bases lay outside the gene matches. Germline-derived CDR1 and CDR2 are SGHTA and FQGNSA. For the CDR3, the DNA is TGTGCCAGCACTCCTAGGCCCCGAACGGGACTAGCGGGCCCCTCAGAGCAGTTCTTC. Its protein product is CASTPRPRTGLAGPSEQFF.

The chain links TRBV27 to TRBJ1-6, with 8 positions matching TRBD1. The CDR3 has 14 amino acids. Germline V gives CDR1 MNHEY, CDR2 SMNVEV (reference sequence). Trimming removed 5 bases from V and 8 bases from J; junction bases left unmatched: 5. The CDR3 region has the DNA TGTGCCAGCAGTCTGACAGGGGTTTATTCACCCCTCCACTTT. Translated: CASSLTGVYSPLHF.

The genes are TRBV4-2 and TRBJ2-7; TRBD2 matches 10 bases. Germline trimming cut 2 bases from V and 2 bases from J; bases unmatched to any gene: 3. This CDR3 is built from 15 residues. Germline V gene lookup returns CDR1 LGHNA and CDR2 YNFKEQ. The CDR3 spells CASSQLLAGTYEQYF. DNA for the CDR3: TGTGCCAGCAGCCAATTACTAGCGGGGACCTACGAGCAGTACTTC.

The rearrangement joins TRBV7-3 to TRBJ1-6; tentatively, D is TRBD1 (5 bases). The CDR3 contains 14 residues. V was cut by 0 bases and J by 8 bases, with 8 bases left in between. Germline-derived CDR1 and CDR2 are SGHTA and FQGTGA. CDR3 loop: CASSLTGGDSPLHF. The CDR3 region has the DNA TGTGCCAGCAGCTTAACGGGGGGGGATTCACCCCTCCACTTT.

The rearrangement uses TRBV3-1 (or the pseudogene TRBV3-2) and TRBJ2-1; D not certain. V was pared by 4 bases and J by 5 bases, with 9 bases between. The germline V gene encodes CDR1 LGHDT and CDR2 YNNKEL (reference sequence). The CDR3 has 13 amino acids. Written as DNA, the CDR3 is TGTGCCAGCAGCCCAAGACTGAACAATGAGCAGTTCTTC. Protein sequence: CASSPRLNNEQFF.

This clone was seen only a few times. The chain carries TRBV7-6 and TRBJ1-3, with no clear D. V dropped 5 bases and J dropped 1 base, with 6 bases sitting between them. In germline, CDR1 is SGHVS, CDR2 FNYEAQ. This CDR3 has 13 residues. The CDR3 reads CASSPLSGNTIYF. The CDR3 bases are TGTGCCAGCAGCCCTTTATCTGGAAACACCATATATTTT.

On this clone itself: Germline is not matched at one junction end, which may reflect a read error. This chain joins TRBV30 and TRBJ2-7; 11 bases fit TRBD1. The CDR3 extends over 14 amino acids. Looked up from germline, CDR1 is GTSNPN and CDR2 is SVGIG (reference sequence). This chain's CDR3 is CALSRDRGVYEQYF. CDR3 coding DNA: TGTGCCTTGAGTCGGGACAGGGGGGTATACGAGCAGTACTTC. The whole variable domain, filled in from reference TRBV30 and TRBJ2-7, reads SQTIHQWPATLVQPVGSPLSLECTVEGTSNPNLYWYRQAAGRGLQLLFYSVGIGQISSEVPQNLSASRPQDRQFILSSKKLLLSDSGFYLCALSRDRGVYEQYFGPGTRLTVT.

The rearrangement uses TRBV7-2 and TRBJ1-3, with TRBD1 matching over 9 bases. J was trimmed by 5 bases and V by 4 bases; bases with no gene match: 3. The CDR3 length is 14 residues. The germline V gene encodes CDR1 SGHTA and CDR2 FQGNSA. The CDR3 sequence: CASSYTGGRNTIYF. CDR3 DNA sequence: TGTGCCAGCAGCTACACAGGGGGCAGAAACACCATATATTTT.

This clone was recorded only once. This chain links TRBV11-2 with TRBJ2-3; 13 bases are shared with TRBD2. The CDR3 runs to 18 residues. V dropped 0 bases and J dropped 0; count of bases not matched to a gene: 3. The germline V gene has CDR1 SGHAT and CDR2 FQNNGV. The CDR3: CASSLDGTSGASTDTQYF. CDR3 in DNA: TGTGCCAGCAGCTTAGATGGGACTAGCGGGGCAAGCACAGATACGCAGTATTTT.